This TCR beta chain was profiled in a study of neoadjuvant anti-PD-1 for oral cavity cancer. Study-wide background: Patients without progression got a fourth dose around day 43.

To note about this clone: Its antigen is still unknown.

Clones were sequenced by immunoSEQ multiplex PCR, and TCRdb holds only the in-frame ones, with some missing. The sample holds some 15,000 clones, roughly 66% seen once. Points from the study as a whole: After neoadjuvant nivolumab, PBMC T cell clonality was significantly higher in non-responders than responders. With three patients per group, TCR findings need larger cohorts.

Analysis of PBMCs was direct, with no culture step. Germline values: CDR1 MNHEY, CDR2 SVGAGI. This CDR3 is built from 16 residues. Trimming took 0 bases from V and 3 from J, leaving 15 bases between them. The clonotype comes from a person aged 35-79 years with oral cavity squamous cell carcinoma. The chain is built from TRBV6-5 and TRBJ2-7, with D unclear. The material was PBMCs, obtained before nivolumab (anti-PD-1) treatment. CDR3 protein: CASSYSARPELYEQYF. DNA for the CDR3: TGTGCCAGCAGTTACTCGGCAAGACCAGAGCTCTACGAGCAGTACTTC.